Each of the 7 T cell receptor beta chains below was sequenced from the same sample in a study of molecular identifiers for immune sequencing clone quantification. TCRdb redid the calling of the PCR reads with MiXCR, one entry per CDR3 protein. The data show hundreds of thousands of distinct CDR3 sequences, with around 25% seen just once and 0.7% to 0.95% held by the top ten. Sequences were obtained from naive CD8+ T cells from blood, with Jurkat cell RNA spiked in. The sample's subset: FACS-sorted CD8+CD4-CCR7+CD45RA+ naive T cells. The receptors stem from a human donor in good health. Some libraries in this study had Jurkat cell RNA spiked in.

The chain's CDR3 is CASSRIAVGPDEQFF. CDR3 nucleotides: TGTGCCAGCAGTAGGATAGCGGTGGGGCCCGATGAGCAGTTCTTC. The rearrangement uses TRBV12-3 or TRBV12-4 and TRBJ2-1, with a possible D match to TRBD2 (6 bases). V lost 5 bases and J 8 bases, leaving 19 bases between the germline ends. The CDR3 has 15 amino acids.

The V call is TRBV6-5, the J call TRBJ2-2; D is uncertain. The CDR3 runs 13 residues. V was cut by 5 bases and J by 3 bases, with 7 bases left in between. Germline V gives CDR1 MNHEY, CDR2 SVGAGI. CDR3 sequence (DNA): TGTGCCAGCAGTCCCATGGACACCGGGGAGCTGTTTTTT. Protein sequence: CASSPMDTGELFF.

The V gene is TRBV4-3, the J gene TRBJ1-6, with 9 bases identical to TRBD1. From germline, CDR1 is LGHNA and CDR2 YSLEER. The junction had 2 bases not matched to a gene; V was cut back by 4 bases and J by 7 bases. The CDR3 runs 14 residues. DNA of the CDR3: TGCGCCAGCAGCCGAGACAGGGGGAATTCACCCCTCCACTTT. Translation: CASSRDRGNSPLHF.

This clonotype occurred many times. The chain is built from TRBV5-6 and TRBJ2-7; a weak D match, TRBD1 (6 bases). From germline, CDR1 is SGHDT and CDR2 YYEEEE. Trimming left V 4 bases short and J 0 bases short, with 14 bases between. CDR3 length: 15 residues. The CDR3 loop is CASSPYRDFSYEQYF. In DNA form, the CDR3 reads TGTGCCAGCAGCCCCTACAGGGATTTCTCCTACGAGCAGTACTTC.

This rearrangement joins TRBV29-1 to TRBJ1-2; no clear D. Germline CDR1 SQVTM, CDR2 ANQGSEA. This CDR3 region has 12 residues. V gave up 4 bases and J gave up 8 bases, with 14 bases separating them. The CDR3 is CSVVIGHAGYTF. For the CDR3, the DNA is TGCAGCGTTGTCATAGGGCACGCGGGCTACACCTTC.

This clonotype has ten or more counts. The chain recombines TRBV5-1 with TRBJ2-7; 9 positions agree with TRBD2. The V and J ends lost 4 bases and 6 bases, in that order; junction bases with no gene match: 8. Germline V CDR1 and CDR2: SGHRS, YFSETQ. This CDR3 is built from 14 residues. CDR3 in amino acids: CASSRVAGVFEQYF. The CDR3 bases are TGCGCCAGCAGCAGGGTAGCGGGGGTCTTCGAGCAGTACTTC. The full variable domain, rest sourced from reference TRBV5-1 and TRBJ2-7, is KAGVTQTPRYLIKTRGQQVTLSCSPISGHRSVSWYQQTPGQGLQFLFEYFSETQRNKGNFPGRFSGRQFSNSRSEMNVSTLELGDSALYLCASSRVAGVFEQYFGPGTRLTVT.

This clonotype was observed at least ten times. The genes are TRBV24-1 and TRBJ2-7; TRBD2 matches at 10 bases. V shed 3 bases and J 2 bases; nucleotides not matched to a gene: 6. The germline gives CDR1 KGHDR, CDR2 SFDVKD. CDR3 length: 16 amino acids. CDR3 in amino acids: CATSDPSGRAPYEQYF. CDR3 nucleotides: TGTGCCACCAGTGATCCAAGCGGGAGGGCCCCCTACGAGCAGTACTTC.